A selection of T cell receptor delta chains follows, all from one sample in a study of gamma-delta T cells after stem cell transplantation. TCRdb re-called clones from the RT-PCR reads via CATT. The sample lists over a thousand delta-chain clones; approximately 19% were seen once. Sequencing was done on a sample of gamma-delta T cells. The source of these receptors is a human donor. It is not recorded whose cells these are; they may come from a transplant donor. CDR3s include the opening cysteine and the closing phenylalanine or tryptophan. A D gene is named only where the DNA matches it firmly. Not every row has a clone size; where given, it reads once, few, many or a size class.

>TRDD3|.|TRDV2|TRDJ1
CACDTVEVLGDNGKLIF
TGTGCCTGTGACACCGTAGAGGTACTGGGGGATAACGGGAAACTCATCTTT
>.|.|TRDV2|TRDJ1
CACDTVDGGRRYTDKLIF
TGTGCCTGTGACACCGTCGATGGGGGGCGGAGGTACACCGATAAACTCATCTTT
>TRDD3|few|TRDV2|TRDJ1
CACDTVSGDWGLRPTDKLIF
TGTGCCTGTGACACGGTTTCGGGGGACTGGGGTCTGCGTCCCACCGATAAACTCATCTTT
>TRDD3|.|TRDV2|TRDJ3
CACDTVSRTGGVPDSWDTRQMFF
TGTGCCTGTGACACCGTGTCGAGAACTGGGGGAGTCCCCGACTCCTGGGACACCCGACAGATGTTTTTC
>TRDD3|few|TRDV2|TRDJ1
CACDTVGGGYARSYTDKLIF
TGTGCCTGTGACACCGTTGGTGGGGGATACGCGCGTTCGTACACCGATAAACTCATCTTT
>.|.|TRDV2|TRDJ1
CATVGMYTDKLIF
TGTGCCACCGTTGGGATGTACACCGATAAACTCATCTTT
>.|.|TRDV2|TRDJ2
CACEPLIKGEEKLFF
TGTGCCTGTGAGCCTTTGATAAAGGGGGAGGAAAAACTCTTCTTT
>TRDD3|few|TRDV2|TRDJ3
CACDTVRWTGGPSWDTRQMFF
TGTGCCTGTGACACCGTCAGGTGGACTGGGGGACCTTCCTGGGACACCCGACAGATGTTTTTC
>TRDD3|few|TRDV2|TRDJ1
CACDLLGDYTDKLIF
TGTGCCTGTGATCTACTGGGGGACTACACCGATAAACTCATCTTT
>TRDD3|few|TRDV2|TRDJ1
CACDSVLGDTRGDKLIF
TGTGCCTGTGACTCTGTACTGGGGGATACGCGTGGCGATAAACTCATCTTT
>.|.|TRDV2|TRDJ1
CACDTVGGPYTDKLIF
TGTGCCTGTGACACCGTCGGGGGACCTTACACCGATAAACTCATCTTT
>TRDD3|.|TRDV2|TRDJ3
CACDNGDLGGPSSWDTRQMFF
TGTGCCTGTGACAACGGGGATCTGGGGGGCCCAAGCTCCTGGGACACCCGACAGATGTTTTTC
>.|few|TRDV2|TRDJ1
CACDLLLNTDKLIF
TGTGCCTGTGACCTCCTGCTTAACACCGATAAACTCATCTTT
>.|.|TRDV2|TRDJ1
CACDTVSTYGFLTDKLIF
TGTGCCTGTGACACCGTGAGTACGTATGGGTTTTTAACCGATAAACTCATCTTT
>.|few|TRDV2|TRDJ1
CACDTVRSPLRDSLSKADKLIF
TGTGCCTGTGACACCGTAAGATCCCCCCTTCGGGACTCTCTTTCAAAGGCCGATAAACTCATCTTT
>TRDD3|.|TRDV2|TRDJ3
CACDTGGYRTWDTRQMFF
TGTGCCTGTGACACCGGGGGATACCGCACCTGGGACACCCGACAGATGTTTTTC
>TRDD3|large|TRDV2|TRDJ1
CACDRLGDTADKLIF
TGTGCCTGTGACAGACTGGGGGATACGGCCGATAAACTCATCTTT
>TRDD3|few|TRDV2|TRDJ3
CACDTAWTGGSSSWDTRQMFF
TGTGCCTGTGACACGGCGTGGACTGGGGGTTCAAGCTCCTGGGACACCCGACAGATGTTTTTC
>.|few|TRDV2|TRDJ1
CACDTLIIRPTDKLIF
TGTGCCTGTGACACACTCATCATTCGGCCCACCGATAAACTCATCTTT
>TRDD3|.|TRDV2|TRDJ1
CACDSMGDTRYTDKLIF
TGTGCCTGTGACTCTATGGGGGATACTCGGTACACCGATAAACTCATCTTT
>TRDD3|.|TRDV2|TRDJ1
CACDIVRPSTGTGAQYTDKLIF
TGTGCCTGTGACATAGTAAGGCCTTCAACGGGTACTGGGGCCCAGTACACCGATAAACTCATCTTT
>TRDD3|.|TRDV2|TRDJ1
CACDRLGDKGVGTDKLIF
TGTGCCTGTGACCGGCTGGGGGATAAAGGCGTGGGAACCGATAAACTCATCTTT
>TRDD3|.|TRDV2|TRDJ1
CACDNVLGVNVFDTDKLIF
TGTGCCTGTGACAATGTACTGGGGGTCAACGTGTTTGACACCGATAAACTCATCTTT
>TRDD3|few|TRDV2|TRDJ3
CACDTIVLGAQSPWDTRQMFF
TGTGCCTGTGACACCATTGTACTGGGGGCCCAAAGCCCCTGGGACACCCGACAGATGTTTTTC
>.|.|TRDV1|TRDJ2
CALGSPKTLILIKALTAQLFF
TGTGCTCTTGGGTCCCCGAAAACCCTTATCCTGATCAAAGCTTTGACAGCACAACTCTTCTTT
>.|few|TRDV2|TRDJ3
CACDTAGSRGPSSWDTRQMFF
TGCGCCTGTGACACCGCGGGATCCCGTGGACCGAGCTCCTGGGACACCCGACAGATGTTTTTC
>.|few|TRDV2|TRDJ1
CACDTEFLRSMGDETDKLIF
TGTGCCTGTGACACCGAATTCCTACGATCTATGGGGGATGAAACCGATAAACTCATCTTT
>TRDD3|.|TRDV2|TRDJ1
CACDTSKNLGDRATDKLIF
TGTGCCTGTGACACCAGCAAGAATCTGGGGGATAGGGCCACAGATAAACTCATCTTT
>TRDD3|few|TRDV2|TRDJ3
CACDTPLGGSWDTRQMFF
TGTGCCTGTGACACCCCCCTGGGGGGCTCCTGGGACACCCGACAGATGTTTTTC
>.|large|TRDV2|TRDJ1
CACDTVGVPNTDKLIF
TGTGCCTGTGACACCGTCGGCGTGCCTAACACCGATAAACTCATCTTT
>TRDD3|few|TRDV2|TRDJ1
CACDSLLGDYTDKLIF
TGTGCCTGTGACTCGTTACTGGGGGATTACACCGATAAACTCATCTTT
>TRDD3|few|TRDV2|TRDJ1
CACSSLPLLGDEGSDKLIF
TGTGCCTGTTCCAGCCTTCCCTTACTGGGGGATGAAGGTTCCGATAAACTCATCTTT
>TRDD3|few|TRDV2|TRDJ3
CACDSILGDTSPWDTRQMFF
TGTGCCTGTGACTCAATTCTGGGGGATACAAGCCCCTGGGACACCCGACAGATGTTTTTC
>.|few|TRDV2|TRDJ1
CACDPLGGELYKLIF
TGTGCCTGTGACCCCCTCGGGGGAGAGCTGTATAAACTCATCTTT
>TRDD3|few|TRDV2|TRDJ1
CACDTVSPTRSSIKLGDTRTDKLIF
TGTGCCTGTGACACCGTTTCTCCTACAAGATCGTCGATAAAACTGGGGGATACACGCACCGATAAACTCATCTTT